A single T cell receptor (beta chain) is shown here with its context. This CDR3 has 15 amino acids. Per germline, CDR1 MDHEN and CDR2 SYDVKM. The V end was cut by 5 bases, the J end by 0 bases, with 13 bases between. The data are from a study of blood T cell repertoires in COVID-19. Sequenced by immunoSEQ multiplex PCR; TCRdb stores in-frame clones only, minus some. Of hundreds of thousands of clones in the sample, 90% are singletons; the top ten hold 4% to 5.5%. The clonotype comes from a woman aged 18-29 years with acute COVID-19. Source material: PBMCs or T cells enriched from blood (not recorded which). The chain carries TRBV28 and TRBJ1-2; tentative D call: TRBD1 (5 bases). The CDR3 spells CASSPPRVTNYGYTF. CDR3 DNA sequence: TGTGCCAGCAGTCCCCCCAGGGTTACTAACTATGGCTACACCTTC.